Listed below are T cell receptor beta chains from one sample, sequenced in a study of blood T cell repertoires in COVID-19. Measured with immunoSEQ multiplex PCR; TCRdb has only the in-frame clones, and not every one. Here the sample spans 450,000 to 500,000 clones, around nine tenths being singletons. The sequenced sample consisted of PBMCs or T cells enriched from blood (not recorded which). These receptors were obtained from a woman aged 55 to 70 who had recovered from COVID-19. CDR3s include the opening cysteine and the closing phenylalanine or tryptophan. D genes are given only for firm matches. Some rows have no size entry. The others give once, few or many, or a class for an expanded clone.

v_call: TRBV5-8; clone_size: .; j_call: TRBJ2-2; d_call: .; cdr3_nt: TGTGCCAGCGGAAGGGGGGGACGGACCGGGGAGCTGTTTTTT; cdr3_aa: CASGRGGRTGELFF
v_call: TRBV2; clone_size: .; j_call: TRBJ2-1; d_call: .; cdr3_nt: TGTGCCAGCAGTGAAACGGACATACGGTCCTACAATGAGCAGTTCTTC; cdr3_aa: CASSETDIRSYNEQFF
v_call: TRBV3-1/TRBV3-2; clone_size: .; j_call: TRBJ2-5; d_call: TRBD2; cdr3_nt: TGTGCCAGCAGCCAAGGAGGGACTAGCGGGGGACAAGAGACCCAGTACTTC; cdr3_aa: CASSQGGTSGGQETQYF
v_call: TRBV19; clone_size: .; j_call: TRBJ2-1; d_call: .; cdr3_nt: .; cdr3_aa: CASSDFGNEQFF
v_call: TRBV9; clone_size: .; j_call: TRBJ2-3; d_call: .; cdr3_nt: TGTGCCAGCAGCGTAGAGGGACGGGGGGCCACAGATACGCAGTATTTT; cdr3_aa: CASSVEGRGATDTQYF
v_call: TRBV27; clone_size: .; j_call: TRBJ1-1; d_call: .; cdr3_nt: TGTGCCAGCAGTTTCGTGGGGGGGCTCACTGAAGCTTTCTTT; cdr3_aa: CASSFVGGLTEAFF
v_call: TRBV2; clone_size: few; j_call: TRBJ1-6; d_call: TRBD1; cdr3_nt: TGTGCCAGCACCGACCGGGACAGGGGACCACCCCTCCACTTT; cdr3_aa: CASTDRDRGPPLHF
v_call: TRBV7-2; clone_size: .; j_call: TRBJ1-6; d_call: .; cdr3_nt: TGTGCCAGCAGCTTACAGAATTCACCCCTCCACTTT; cdr3_aa: CASSLQNSPLHF
v_call: TRBV2; clone_size: .; j_call: TRBJ1-4; d_call: .; cdr3_nt: TGTGCCAGCAGTGTCAGGCCAGGGATTAATGAAAAACTGTTTTTT; cdr3_aa: CASSVRPGINEKLFF
v_call: TRBV5-1; clone_size: .; j_call: TRBJ2-1; d_call: .; cdr3_nt: TGCGCCAGCCAGGACAGTTTCCGACGGTTCTTC; cdr3_aa: CASQDSFRRFF
v_call: TRBV27; clone_size: .; j_call: TRBJ2-5; d_call: .; cdr3_nt: TGTGCCACTTCCGGGGGAGGCCAAGAGACCCAGTACTTC; cdr3_aa: CATSGGGQETQYF
v_call: TRBV28; clone_size: few; j_call: TRBJ1-1; d_call: .; cdr3_nt: TGTGCCAGCACAGGACAGCGGGGTACTGAAGCTTTCTTT; cdr3_aa: CASTGQRGTEAFF
v_call: TRBV6-6; clone_size: once; j_call: TRBJ1-3; d_call: .; cdr3_nt: TGTGCCAGCAGTTACTCCTCAGGGGATTCTGGAAACACCATATATTTT; cdr3_aa: CASSYSSGDSGNTIYF
v_call: TRBV18; clone_size: .; j_call: TRBJ1-1; d_call: TRBD1; cdr3_nt: TGTGCCAGCTCACCGAGGCAGGGACAGGGGTACGACTCCACTGAAGCTTTCTTT; cdr3_aa: CASSPRQGQGYDSTEAFF
v_call: TRBV2; clone_size: .; j_call: TRBJ1-4; d_call: .; cdr3_nt: TGTGCCAGTGGGCGGGGAGAAGAAAAACTGTTTTTT; cdr3_aa: CASGRGEEKLFF
v_call: TRBV5-1; clone_size: .; j_call: TRBJ2-3; d_call: .; cdr3_nt: TGCGCCAGCAGAATGAACGGGGTATCTCGCACAGATACGCAGTATTTT; cdr3_aa: CASRMNGVSRTDTQYF
v_call: TRBV5-1; clone_size: .; j_call: TRBJ2-7; d_call: TRBD2; cdr3_nt: TGCGCCAGCAGCCTATTACTAGCGGGGGGGAGAGAGCAGTACTTC; cdr3_aa: CASSLLLAGGREQYF
v_call: TRBV3-1/TRBV3-2; clone_size: .; j_call: TRBJ1-2; d_call: TRBD1; cdr3_nt: TGTGCCAGCAGCCTCGCGGGGACAGGGAACTATGGCTACACCTTC; cdr3_aa: CASSLAGTGNYGYTF
v_call: TRBV5-1; clone_size: .; j_call: TRBJ2-1; d_call: TRBD2; cdr3_nt: TGCGCCAGCAGCTTCGGCCAGCGGGGCAGCAGTGAGCAGTTCTTC; cdr3_aa: CASSFGQRGSSEQFF
v_call: TRBV12-3/TRBV12-4; clone_size: .; j_call: TRBJ1-5; d_call: .; cdr3_nt: TGTGCCAGCAGTAAGGGCGGGAATCAGCCCCAGCATTTT; cdr3_aa: CASSKGGNQPQHF
v_call: TRBV7-9; clone_size: .; j_call: TRBJ2-7; d_call: TRBD1; cdr3_nt: TGTGCCAGCAGCCCGACAGGGCTCTACGAGCAGTACTTC; cdr3_aa: CASSPTGLYEQYF
v_call: TRBV6-5; clone_size: .; j_call: TRBJ2-7; d_call: TRBD1; cdr3_nt: TGTGCCAGCAGCTCGGACAGGGGGCACGAGCAGTACTTC; cdr3_aa: CASSSDRGHEQYF
v_call: TRBV6-6; clone_size: once; j_call: TRBJ1-5; d_call: TRBD1; cdr3_nt: TGTGCCAGCAGTTACCGGGTGGGACAGGTCAATCAGCCCCAGCATTTT; cdr3_aa: CASSYRVGQVNQPQHF
v_call: TRBV2; clone_size: .; j_call: TRBJ1-1; d_call: TRBD1; cdr3_nt: TGTGCCAGCAGTTCCGGGACAGGTCCCACTGAAGCTTTCTTT; cdr3_aa: CASSSGTGPTEAFF
v_call: TRBV30; clone_size: .; j_call: TRBJ2-7; d_call: .; cdr3_nt: TGTGCCTGGAGGGATCCGGGCCAAGGGGCCTCCTACGAGCAGTACTTC; cdr3_aa: CAWRDPGQGASYEQYF
v_call: TRBV30; clone_size: once; j_call: TRBJ2-1; d_call: TRBD2; cdr3_nt: TGTGCCTGGAGCCCCGGACTAGCGGATGACAATGAGCAGTTCTTC; cdr3_aa: CAWSPGLADDNEQFF
v_call: TRBV6-2/TRBV6-3; clone_size: .; j_call: TRBJ2-6; d_call: .; cdr3_nt: TGTGCCAGCAGTTACATCCGCCCAGGGGTCTCCTCTGGGGCCAACGTCCTGACTTTC; cdr3_aa: CASSYIRPGVSSGANVLTF
v_call: TRBV27; clone_size: few; j_call: TRBJ2-2; d_call: TRBD2; cdr3_nt: TGTGCCAGCAGTTTATCTGGGCTAGCGGGGGGATCTTACACCGGGGAGCTGTTTTTT; cdr3_aa: CASSLSGLAGGSYTGELFF
v_call: TRBV5-1; clone_size: once; j_call: TRBJ1-4; d_call: .; cdr3_nt: TGCGCCAGCAGCGAGGGAGGGGCACATGAAAAACTGTTTTTT; cdr3_aa: CASSEGGAHEKLFF
v_call: TRBV24-1; clone_size: .; j_call: TRBJ2-1; d_call: .; cdr3_nt: TGTGCCACCAGTGTCCCGGGGGAAGGGACCTACAATGAGCAGTTCTTC; cdr3_aa: CATSVPGEGTYNEQFF
v_call: TRBV25-1; clone_size: .; j_call: TRBJ2-1; d_call: TRBD2; cdr3_nt: TGTGCCAGCAGTGGCTCGGGGGGGGTAGCCTACAATGAGCAGTTCTTC; cdr3_aa: CASSGSGGVAYNEQFF
v_call: TRBV7-9; clone_size: .; j_call: TRBJ2-1; d_call: TRBD1; cdr3_nt: TGTGCCAGCAGCTCACTTCGGGACAGGGGGCACGAGCAGTTCTTC; cdr3_aa: CASSSLRDRGHEQFF
v_call: TRBV2; clone_size: .; j_call: TRBJ1-2; d_call: .; cdr3_nt: TGTGCCAGCAGCGCCAGGTCGGGGTCTAACTATGGCTACACCTTC; cdr3_aa: CASSARSGSNYGYTF
v_call: TRBV19; clone_size: .; j_call: TRBJ2-7; d_call: TRBD2; cdr3_nt: TGTGCCAGTAGTACTCCAACTAGCGGGGGCTCCTACGAGCAGTACTTC; cdr3_aa: CASSTPTSGGSYEQYF
v_call: TRBV5-1; clone_size: .; j_call: TRBJ2-7; d_call: .; cdr3_nt: TGCGCCAGCAGCTTTGAGGGCAACTACGAGCAGTACTTC; cdr3_aa: CASSFEGNYEQYF
v_call: TRBV7-8; clone_size: .; j_call: TRBJ2-1; d_call: .; cdr3_nt: TGTGCCAGCAGCTTAGATGAGTTACGAGGTGAGCAGTTCTTC; cdr3_aa: CASSLDELRGEQFF
v_call: TRBV7-8; clone_size: once; j_call: TRBJ1-2; d_call: .; cdr3_nt: TGTGCCAGCAGCTTAGTCACGGGGGGATACTCTCTAGGCTACACCTTC; cdr3_aa: CASSLVTGGYSLGYTF
v_call: TRBV15; clone_size: .; j_call: TRBJ2-1; d_call: .; cdr3_nt: TGTGCCACCCAGCAGGGGGGCCTGCTAGGAGAGCAGTTCTTC; cdr3_aa: CATQQGGLLGEQFF
v_call: TRBV6-5; clone_size: .; j_call: TRBJ1-5; d_call: .; cdr3_nt: TGTGCCAGCAGTTCCGGGACACAAAGCAATCAGCCCCAGCATTTT; cdr3_aa: CASSSGTQSNQPQHF
v_call: TRBV7-9; clone_size: .; j_call: TRBJ2-4; d_call: TRBD2; cdr3_nt: TGTGCCAGCAGTAGCGGGGGGGCGGCCAAAAACATTCAGTACTTC; cdr3_aa: CASSSGGAAKNIQYF
v_call: TRBV25-1; clone_size: once; j_call: TRBJ2-2; d_call: .; cdr3_nt: TGTGCCAGCAGTGAATTTCAAGAGGGGGTGAGCACCGGGGAGCTGTTTTTT; cdr3_aa: CASSEFQEGVSTGELFF
v_call: TRBV18; clone_size: .; j_call: TRBJ1-2; d_call: TRBD1; cdr3_nt: TGTGCCAGCTCACCGGAATTGGACAGGGTGCTCTATGGCTACACCTTC; cdr3_aa: CASSPELDRVLYGYTF
v_call: TRBV15; clone_size: .; j_call: TRBJ1-6; d_call: .; cdr3_nt: TGTGCCACCAGCCTCCCCTTCTCCTATAATTCACCCCTCCACTTT; cdr3_aa: CATSLPFSYNSPLHF
v_call: TRBV5-1; clone_size: .; j_call: TRBJ2-3; d_call: TRBD1; cdr3_nt: TGCGCCAGCAGCTCCGGACAGGTTTATACAGATACGCAGTATTTT; cdr3_aa: CASSSGQVYTDTQYF
v_call: TRBV7-9; clone_size: .; j_call: TRBJ2-7; d_call: .; cdr3_nt: TGTGCCAGCAGCTTCAATCAGGGGCGCTACTACGAGCAGTACTTC; cdr3_aa: CASSFNQGRYYEQYF
v_call: TRBV5-1; clone_size: few; j_call: TRBJ1-2; d_call: .; cdr3_nt: TGCGCCAGCAGCCTGGTTATTACGACAGGTGAACTTAACTATGGCTACACCTTC; cdr3_aa: CASSLVITTGELNYGYTF
v_call: TRBV19; clone_size: .; j_call: TRBJ1-4; d_call: .; cdr3_nt: TGTGCCAGTAGTCGGGACTACGGGGAGTATGAAAAACTGTTTTTT; cdr3_aa: CASSRDYGEYEKLFF
v_call: TRBV27; clone_size: once; j_call: TRBJ1-5; d_call: .; cdr3_nt: TGTGCCAGCAGGGCAGGGAATCAGCCCCAGCATTTT; cdr3_aa: CASRAGNQPQHF
v_call: TRBV7-6; clone_size: .; j_call: TRBJ2-1; d_call: .; cdr3_nt: TGTGCCAGCAGCTTAGTTGGCGGGGGCCCCTACAATGAGCAGTTCTTC; cdr3_aa: CASSLVGGGPYNEQFF
v_call: TRBV27; clone_size: .; j_call: TRBJ2-2; d_call: .; cdr3_nt: TGTGCCAGCAGGGCGGTCATATCCGGGGAGCTGTTTTTT; cdr3_aa: CASRAVISGELFF
v_call: TRBV27; clone_size: .; j_call: TRBJ1-4; d_call: TRBD1; cdr3_nt: TGTGCCAGCAGTACCCTCGGACAGGGGACGGGTGAAAAACTGTTTTTT; cdr3_aa: CASSTLGQGTGEKLFF
v_call: TRBV10-2; clone_size: .; j_call: TRBJ2-5; d_call: TRBD1; cdr3_nt: TGCGCCAGCACTATTGACAGGGCGGCGGGGACCCAGTACTTC; cdr3_aa: CASTIDRAAGTQYF
v_call: TRBV27; clone_size: .; j_call: TRBJ1-5; d_call: TRBD1; cdr3_nt: TGTGCCAGCAGTTTAGGACAGGGGGCGAGCAATCAGCCCCAGCATTTT; cdr3_aa: CASSLGQGASNQPQHF